Following are 27 T cell receptor beta chains from one sample sequenced in a study of T cells in Graves' hyperthyroidism and ophthalmopathy. What was amplified from RNA transcripts were TCR beta CDR3 regions. In the first-round RT-PCR of the TCR CDR3, the HTBI primer set was used. TCRdb used MiXCR to reprocess the multiplex PCR reads, holding one entry per CDR3 protein. The sample holds about 290,000 distinct CDR3 sequences; 15% to 20% are singletons and the top ten take about 50%. What was sequenced was blood. The receptors originated from a woman aged 60 to 75 with Graves' ophthalmopathy.

In this sample, this clonotype turned up many times. The V call is TRBV7-2, the J call TRBJ2-7; tentatively, D is TRBD1 or TRBD2 (7 bases each). Germline lookup yields CDR1 SGHTA and CDR2 FQGNSA. Trimming pared 5 bases from V and 2 bases from J, leaving 16 bases between. The CDR3 runs to 15 residues. This chain's CDR3 is CASSTTGRGAYEQYF. The CDR3 DNA sequence: TGTGCCAGCAGCACGACAGGGAGGGGTGCCTACGAGCAGTACTTC.

This clonotype was found many times. The rearrangement uses TRBV12-3 or TRBV12-4 and TRBJ1-5; tentatively, D is TRBD1 (5 bases). The CDR3 length is 12 residues. The V end was cut by 3 bases, the J end by 8 bases, with 8 bases between. The CDR3 is CASSFAREPQHF. The CDR3 DNA reads TGTGCCAGCAGTTTTGCCAGGGAGCCCCAGCATTTT.

This clonotype came up many times. DNA for the CDR3: TGTGCCAGCAGCGACCAATATAGCAATCAGCCCCAGCATTTT. Translation: CASSDQYSNQPQHF. The chain joins TRBV7-2 to TRBJ1-5, with D unclear. This CDR3 has 14 amino acids. Trimming shortened V by 5 bases and J by 0 bases, and 8 bases separated the two germline ends. Per the germline V gene, CDR1 is SGHTA and CDR2 is FQGNSA.

This clonotype was seen a few times. This sequence joins TRBV20-1 and TRBJ1-2; perhaps TRBD1 as D (6 bases). The CDR3 contains 12 residues. The V and J ends lost 4 bases and 4 bases respectively, with 10 bases between them. CDR1 DFQATT and CDR2 SNEGSKA come from the germline V gene (reference sequence). For the CDR3, the DNA is TGCAGTGCTATCGTCAGGGGCTATGGCTACACCTTC. This encodes CSAIVRGYGYTF.

The sample holds many counts of this clonotype. The chain couples TRBV7-2 to TRBJ1-5, with TRBD1 as a possible D gene (5 bases). Germline values: CDR1 SGHTA, CDR2 FQGNSA. Trimming pared 1 base from V and 3 bases from J, leaving 10 bases between. This CDR3 is built from 15 residues. DNA for the CDR3: TGTGCCAGCAGCTTAGGGGGCAGGGACAATCAGCCCCAGCATTTT. Amino acids: CASSLGGRDNQPQHF.

This clonotype was counted ten times or more. This chain uses TRBV2 with TRBJ2-7; a weak D match, TRBD1 (6 bases). Germline V gene data show CDR1 as SNHLY and CDR2 as FYNNEI. Deletions cut 9 bases from V and 2 bases from J, with 14 bases between. This CDR3 is 13 amino acids long. The CDR3 nucleotides are TGTGCCAGTCACAGGGAGTGGGCCTACGAGCAGTACTTC. Translating gives CASHREWAYEQYF.

The sample holds many counts of this clonotype. The CDR3 is CAISDSNEQFF. In DNA form, the CDR3 reads TGTGCCATCAGTGACAGCAATGAGCAGTTCTTC. The chain carries TRBV10-3 and TRBJ2-1; D uncertain. Germline CDR1 ENHRY, CDR2 SYGVKD. V lost 3 bases and J lost 6, with 3 bases in between. This CDR3 comprises 11 residues.

The V call is TRBV5-4, the J call TRBJ2-2; D is undetermined. The CDR3 totals 18 residues. V was clipped by 3 bases and J by 2 bases, with 20 bases between them. The germline V gene encodes CDR1 SGHNT and CDR2 YYREEE (reference sequence). CDR3 nucleotides: TGTGCCAGCAGCTCCCTACCCCCTTTGACGCATAACACCGGGGAGCTGTTTTTT. Its translation is CASSSLPPLTHNTGELFF.

This sequence joins TRBV20-1 and TRBJ2-1, with 15 bases lining up with TRBD2. CDR3 length equals 17 residues. V lost 3 bases to trimming and J lost 0 bases; unmatched junction nucleotides: 3. Germline CDR1 DFQATT, CDR2 SNEGSKA (reference sequence). CDR3 in DNA: TGCAGTGCTAGGGGGACTAGCGGGAGGACCTCCTACAATGAGCAGTTCTTC. Residues: CSARGTSGRTSYNEQFF.

This clonotype occurred many times. The chain carries TRBV12-5 and TRBJ1-5, with D perhaps TRBD1 (5 bases). With 0 bases removed from V and 4 bases from J, the gap between germline ends came to 22 bases. The CDR3 length is 19 residues. Germline V CDR1 and CDR2: LGHNT, FRNRAP. The CDR3 region is CASGLVLFGEGRRNQPQHF. The DNA of the CDR3 is TGTGCTAGTGGTTTGGTATTATTCGGGGAGGGACGTCGAAATCAGCCCCAGCATTTT.

The chain combines TRBV11-3 with TRBJ2-2; perhaps TRBD2 as D (7 bases). The V end lost 6 bases, the J end lost 1 base, and 21 bases lay between the germline ends. This CDR3 contains 18 residues. CDR1 and CDR2 from the germline V gene are SGHNT and YENEEA. CDR3 protein: CASSFPRGAVRNTGELFF. CDR3 sequence (DNA): TGTGCCAGCAGTTTCCCCCGGGGGGCTGTGAGGAACACCGGGGAGCTGTTTTTT.

This clonotype was observed a few times. This chain uses TRBV6-5 with TRBJ2-2, with D unresolved. Germline V gene data show CDR1 as MNHEY and CDR2 as SVGAGI. Trimming removed 0 bases at V and 2 bases at J, with 10 bases between. The CDR3 is 16 amino acids. The CDR3 DNA is TGTGCCAGCAGTTACTCCCGGACGGTCAACACCGGGGAGCTGTTTTTT. Protein sequence: CASSYSRTVNTGELFF.

The chain couples TRBV5-1 to TRBJ1-2; unclear D gene. The CDR3 spans 15 residues. Trimming removed 1 base at V and 7 bases at J, with 17 bases between. Germline V gives CDR1 SGHRS, CDR2 YFSETQ. DNA for the CDR3: TGCGCCAGCAGCTTGACAACTTCCTCCACGTCTGGCTACACCTTC. This translates into CASSLTTSSTSGYTF.

This clonotype has a count of ten or more. The chain has TRBV7-9 and TRBJ2-3; 10 positions agree with TRBD2. Unmatched junction bases numbered 15, after V lost 6 bases and J lost 3 bases. The CDR3 length is 18 residues. Looked up from germline, CDR1 is SEHNR and CDR2 is FQNEAQ (reference sequence). CDR3 region: CASRALAGAGLSTDTQYF. In nucleotides, the CDR3 is TGTGCCAGCAGAGCGCTAGCGGGAGCTGGTCTCTCAACAGATACGCAGTATTTT.

The sample holds many counts of this clonotype. The chain carries TRBV7-2 and TRBJ1-1; 10 nucleotides align to TRBD1. Germline CDR1 is SGHTA and CDR2 is FQGNSA. The trim removed 5 bases at V and 11 bases at J, leaving 8 bases unmatched. CDR3 length: 13 amino acids. The CDR3 region has the DNA TGTGCCAGCAGCACCCGACAGGGGGCTATGGCTTTCTTT. Its protein is CASSTRQGAMAFF.

This clonotype was observed many times. The V and J genes are TRBV29-1 and TRBJ2-3; D remains ambiguous. This CDR3 is 12 amino acids long. Trimming shortened V by 4 bases and J by 4 bases, and 9 bases separated the two germline ends. Germline V gene data show CDR1 as SQVTM and CDR2 as ANQGSEA. CDR3 loop: CSVVLASDTQYF. As DNA, the CDR3 is TGCAGCGTTGTTTTAGCATCAGATACGCAGTATTTT.

This clonotype was seen a few times. V and J are TRBV9 and TRBJ2-1; 11 nucleotides agree with TRBD2. Unmatched junction bases numbered 7, after V lost 4 bases and J lost 7 bases. This CDR3 region has 15 residues. In germline, CDR1 is SGDLS, CDR2 YYNGEE. The CDR3 sequence: CASSPRLAGKNEQFF. The CDR3 DNA follows: TGTGCCAGCAGCCCGAGACTAGCGGGAAAAAATGAGCAGTTCTTC.

This clonotype was counted many times. This chain connects TRBV11-2 to TRBJ1-1; the D gene is possibly TRBD1 (5 bases). Germline-derived CDR1 and CDR2 are SGHAT and FQNNGV. The CDR3 runs 17 residues. With 5 bases removed from V and 0 bases from J, the gap between germline ends came to 19 bases. CDR3 sequence reads: CASSLGLLRAMNTEAFF. In nucleotides, the CDR3 is TGTGCCAGCAGCCTAGGACTCCTCAGGGCCATGAACACTGAAGCTTTCTTT. The full variable domain, its missing parts supplied by reference TRBV11-2 and TRBJ1-1, is EAGVAQSPRYKIIEKRQSVAFWCNPISGHATLYWYQQILGQGPKLLIQFQNNGVVDDSQLPKDRFSAERLKGVDSTLKIQPAKLEDSAVYLCASSLGLLRAMNTEAFFGQGTRLTVV.

The table lists this clonotype with many counts. CDR3 DNA sequence: TGTGCCAGCAGCCCCGGAGGGGGCGTACAGGAAAAACTGTTTTTT. Translated, it gives CASSPGGGVQEKLFF. The J gene is TRBJ1-4, the V gene TRBV11-2; 7 bases agree with TRBD1. Germline V gives CDR1 SGHAT, CDR2 FQNNGV. The J segment lost 8 bases and the V segment lost 5 bases, leaving 11 bases of the junction unmatched. CDR3 length: 15 residues.

This clonotype came up a few times. The chain has TRBV5-5 and TRBJ2-1; D gene unclear. The germline V gene has CDR1 SGHKS and CDR2 YYEKEE (reference sequence). The V and J ends lost 0 bases and 10 bases respectively, with 5 bases between them. CDR3 length equals 11 residues. DNA for the CDR3: TGTGCCAGCAGCTTGGGTGAAGAGCAGTTCTTC. This gives the protein CASSLGEEQFF.

This clonotype came up a few times. The rearrangement links TRBV6-2 or TRBV6-3 to TRBJ2-5; 7 nucleotides align to TRBD1. The CDR3 consists of 15 residues. V trimming: 0 bases; J trimming: 1 base; junction bases outside the gene matches: 2. Germline V lookup: CDR1 MNHEY, CDR2 SVGEGT. CDR3 sequence reads: CASSYSTGPQETQYF. Here the CDR3 DNA reads TGTGCCAGCAGTTACTCGACAGGGCCCCAAGAGACCCAGTACTTC.

A remark on this clonotype: A read error may be the cause here, since a much bigger clone is one base away. The final CDR3 position lacks the conserved phenylalanine or tryptophan, pointing to a likely read error. The chain links TRBV3-1 to TRBJ2-7, with D possibly being TRBD1 (6 bases). The germline V gene has CDR1 LGHDT and CDR2 YNNKEL (reference sequence). CDR3 length: 14 amino acids. The V end lost 2 bases, the J end lost 1 base, and 9 bases lay between the germline ends. CDR3: CASSQQGLSYEQYL. CDR3 DNA: TGTGCCAGCAGCCAACAGGGGCTGTCCTACGAGCAGTACCTC.

This clonotype was counted a single time. CDR3 DNA sequence: TGCGCCAGCAGCCATCCCGGACGGGCAACTAATGAAAAACTGTTTTTT. Protein: CASSHPGRATNEKLFF. The chain recombines TRBV4-1 with TRBJ1-4; D uncertain. The CDR3 runs 16 residues. Germline CDR1 reads MGHRA; CDR2 reads YSYEKL. V was shortened by 3 bases and J by 0 bases, with 11 bases between the two germline ends.

The J gene is TRBJ2-3, the V gene TRBV7-9, with 7 bases fitting TRBD1. Losses at the gene ends were 5 bases for V and 4 bases for J; bases not matched to a gene: 9. The germline V gene has CDR1 SEHNR and CDR2 FQNEAQ (reference sequence). This CDR3 spans 15 amino acids. Here the CDR3 reads CASSVDRVVPDTQYF. The CDR3 DNA reads as TGTGCCAGCAGCGTCGACAGGGTTGTGCCAGATACGCAGTATTTT. Full variable domain (outside the CDR3, taken from reference TRBV7-9 and TRBJ2-3): DTGVSQNPRHKITKRGQNVTFRCDPISEHNRLYWYRQTLGQGPEFLTYFQNEAQLEKSRLLSDRFSAERPKGSFSTLEIQRTEQGDSAMYLCASSVDRVVPDTQYFGPGTRLTVL.

This clonotype turned up a few times. The gene calls are TRBV5-4 and TRBJ2-1; D uncertain. V was trimmed by 0 bases and J by 8 bases, leaving 9 bases between them. The CDR3 length is 13 residues. The germline V gene encodes CDR1 SGHNT and CDR2 YYREEE (reference sequence). The chain's CDR3 is CASSLVGDYEQFF. The CDR3 nucleotides read TGTGCCAGCAGCTTGGTAGGCGACTATGAGCAGTTCTTC.

The chain couples TRBV5-5 to TRBJ2-1; 10 bases agree with TRBD2. Germline trimming cut 2 bases from V and 4 bases from J; bases unmatched to any gene: 9. Germline V gene sequence: CDR1 SGHKS, CDR2 YYEKEE (reference sequence). This CDR3 contains 17 residues. The CDR3: CASSFSLLAGLYNEQFF. CDR3 coding DNA: TGTGCCAGCAGCTTCAGCTTACTAGCGGGGCTATACAATGAGCAGTTCTTC.

Concerning this clonotype: A much larger clone differs by one base, so this may be a read error. The chain combines TRBV5-1 with TRBJ1-4; D is unclear. This CDR3 region has 16 residues. Germline V lookup: CDR1 SGHRS, CDR2 YFSETQ. As DNA, the CDR3 is TGCGCCAGCAGCTTTTCCGCTCGGGCGGATTATGAAAAACTGCTTTTT. Amino acid sequence: CASSFSARADYEKLLF.